These 4 T cell receptor beta chains share one sample of origin, sequenced in a study of shared clonotypes between healthy human individuals. The protocol was immunoSEQ multiplex PCR, while the TCRdb copy is restricted to in-frame clones and leaves out a portion. The repertoire consists of some 650,000 clones, with more than 95% occurring once and the leading ten covering about 0.06%. Sequences were obtained from naive CD4+ T cells sorted from blood. Regarding subset: CD45RA+ positively selected. These TCRs come from a woman aged 25 to 45 in good health.

The chain carries TRBV27 and TRBJ1-4; D ambiguous. The CDR3 runs to 15 residues. Germline V gene lookup returns CDR1 MNHEY and CDR2 SMNVEV (reference sequence). Trimming took off 1 base at V and 5 bases at J, with 11 bases between the two ends. CDR3 region: CASSLFRETNEKLFF. In DNA, the CDR3 is TGTGCCAGCAGTTTATTTAGGGAAACGAATGAAAAACTGTTTTTT.

This chain joins TRBV7-2 and TRBJ2-7; 8 bases align to TRBD2. The J segment lost 4 bases and the V segment lost 5 bases, leaving 13 bases of the junction unmatched. The CDR3 contains 16 residues. CDR1 and CDR2 (germline): SGHTA, FQGNSA. CDR3 loop: CASSRGLAGSLYEQYF. The CDR3 DNA reads TGTGCCAGCAGCAGAGGACTAGCCGGTTCTCTTTACGAGCAGTACTTC. Filled out from reference TRBV7-2 and TRBJ2-7, the complete variable domain reads GAGVSQSPSNKVTEKGKDVELRCDPISGHTALYWYRQSLGQGLEFLIYFQGNSAPDKSGLPSDRFSAERTGGSVSTLTIQRTQQEDSAVYLCASSRGLAGSLYEQYFGPGTRLTVT.

The DNA of the CDR3 is TGTGCCAGCAGCTTCTCGGCAGGAGCGAACACTGAAGCTTTCTTT. Protein sequence: CASSFSAGANTEAFF. The genes are TRBV5-4 and TRBJ1-1; D not resolved. This CDR3 has 15 amino acids. V was cut by 2 bases and J by 1 base, with 12 bases left in between. Germline loops: CDR1 SGHNT, CDR2 YYREEE (reference sequence).

The rearrangement uses TRBV18 and TRBJ2-3; the D is unclear. The CDR3 contains 15 residues. V lost 0 bases, J lost 3 bases, and 10 bases lay in between. Per germline, CDR1 KGHSH and CDR2 LQKENI. As DNA, the CDR3 is TGTGCCAGCTCACCACCTTCCACGAAGACAGATACGCAGTATTTT. Translated, it gives CASSPPSTKTDTQYF.